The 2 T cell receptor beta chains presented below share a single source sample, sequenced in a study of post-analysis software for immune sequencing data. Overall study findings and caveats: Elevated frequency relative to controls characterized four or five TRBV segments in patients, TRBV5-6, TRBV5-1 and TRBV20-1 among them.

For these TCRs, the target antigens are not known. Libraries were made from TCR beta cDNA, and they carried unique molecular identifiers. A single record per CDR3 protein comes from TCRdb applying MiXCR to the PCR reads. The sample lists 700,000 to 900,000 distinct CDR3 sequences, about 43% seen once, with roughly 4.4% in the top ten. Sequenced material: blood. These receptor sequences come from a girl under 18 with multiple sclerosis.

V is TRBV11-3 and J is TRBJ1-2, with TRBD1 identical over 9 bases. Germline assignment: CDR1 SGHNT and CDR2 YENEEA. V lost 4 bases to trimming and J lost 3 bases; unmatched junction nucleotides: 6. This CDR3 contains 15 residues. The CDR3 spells CASSSRQGVYYGYTF. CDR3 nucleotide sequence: TGTGCCAGCAGCTCCAGACAGGGGGTCTACTATGGCTACACCTTC.

CDR3 DNA sequence: TGCGCCAGCAGCTCCGGGGGGACAGTCTATGGCTACACCTTC. Translation gives CASSSGGTVYGYTF. The V gene is TRBV5-1, the J gene TRBJ1-2; 7 nucleotides line up with TRBD1. The length of the CDR3 is 14 residues. CDR1 SGHRS and CDR2 YFSETQ come from the germline V gene. J lost 4 bases, V lost 3 bases, and 6 bases had no gene match.